This passage covers 11 T cell receptor beta chains from one sample sequenced in a study of blood T cell repertoires in COVID-19 (dated by TCRdb to about 2020). The receptor library was made with the immunoSEQ multiplex PCR assay. Sourced from immuneACCESS, this table was stored by TCRdb with only in-frame sequences that have V and J called. A share of the clones is absent; for the studies checked, an unresolved V gene accounts for under half, and the remainder has no known explanation. The sample table contains 150,000 to 200,000 clones; only one count was recorded for approximately 86% of them. The leading ten clones occupy over 7% of the sample. Sequencing was performed on peripheral blood. These receptors were taken from a woman older than 75 in a cohort sampled during active or convalescent COVID-19.

This clone came up once. The J gene is TRBJ1-1, the V gene TRBV6-6; 10 bases agree with TRBD1. Per the germline V gene, CDR1 is MNHNY and CDR2 is SVGAGI (reference sequence). The CDR3 covers 15 residues. J lost 6 bases, V lost 7 bases, and 11 bases had no gene match. CDR3: CASIPPTGGASEAFF. The CDR3 DNA follows: TGTGCCAGCATCCCACCGACAGGGGGCGCTTCTGAAGCTTTCTTT.

The gene calls are TRBV28 and TRBJ2-3; D unresolved. This CDR3 is built from 14 residues. Trimming shortened V by 2 bases and J by 4 bases, and 10 bases separated the two germline ends. Germline assignment: CDR1 MDHEN and CDR2 SYDVKM. For the CDR3, the DNA is TGTGCCAGCAGTTTAAATGGCTCCCCAGATACGCAGTATTTT. Protein sequence: CASSLNGSPDTQYF.

The chain couples TRBV25-1 to TRBJ2-3; maybe TRBD2 (5 bases). Trimming pared 4 bases from V and 1 base from J, leaving 12 bases between. Germline V gives CDR1 MGHDK, CDR2 SYGVNS. The CDR3 is made up of 15 amino acids. Written as DNA, the CDR3 is TGTGCCAGCAGTGGGACCCGGACTGGCACAGATACGCAGTATTTT. It encodes CASSGTRTGTDTQYF. The entire variable domain, with the rest obtained from reference TRBV25-1 and TRBJ2-3, is as follows: EADIYQTPRYLVIGTGKKITLECSQTMGHDKMYWYQQDPGMELHLIHYSYGVNSTEKGDLSSESTVSRIRTEHFPLTLESARPSHTSQYLCASSGTRTGTDTQYFGPGTRLTVL.

The V call is TRBV24-1, the J call TRBJ2-1, with no clear D. The CDR3 is made up of 15 amino acids. Trimming took off 0 bases at V and 2 bases at J, with 7 bases between the two ends. Germline-derived CDR1 and CDR2 are KGHDR and SFDVKD. The CDR3 DNA follows: TGTGCCACCAGTGATTTGACGGTTACCTACAATGAGCAGTTCTTC. It specifies CATSDLTVTYNEQFF.

This chain joins TRBV2 and TRBJ2-1; 7 bases fit TRBD1. Trimming cost V 6 bases and J 4 bases; bases outside gene matches: 6. This CDR3 region has 14 residues. Germline values: CDR1 SNHLY, CDR2 FYNNEI. The CDR3 nucleotides are TGTGCCAGCAGCGGGACAGCAGTATACAATGAGCAGTTCTTC. This encodes CASSGTAVYNEQFF.

The chain has TRBV19 and TRBJ2-2; perhaps TRBD2 as D (6 bases). The CDR3 runs to 15 residues. The germline V gene has CDR1 LNHDA and CDR2 SQIVND (reference sequence). Trimming shortened V by 6 bases and J by 7 bases, and 18 bases separated the two germline ends. CDR3 in amino acids: CASSAGLGGFGELFF. The CDR3, as DNA: TGTGCCAGTAGCGCGGGACTTGGGGGATTCGGGGAGCTGTTTTTT.

Only a few counts were recorded for this clone. The genes are TRBV21-1 and TRBJ2-7; the listed D gene, TRBD1, was not tested against the DNA. TRBV21-1 is designated a pseudogene. CDR3 length: 12 amino acids. The CDR3 region is CASSNRVREQYV. CDR3 nucleotides: TGTGCCAGCAGCAACAGGGTTAGGGAGCAGTACGTC.

V usage is TRBV7-9 and J usage is TRBJ2-7; maybe TRBD2 (7 bases). Trimming pared 1 base from V and 4 bases from J, leaving 11 bases between. Germline V gives CDR1 SEHNR, CDR2 FQNEAQ (reference sequence). The CDR3 is 14 amino acids. CDR3 region: CASSLVGGEYEQYV. The DNA for the CDR3 is TGTGCCAGCAGCTTAGTAGGGGGGGAGTACGAGCAGTACGTC.

CDR3 sequence reads: CASSREAGANVLTF. CDR3 coding DNA: TGTGCCAGCAGTCGTGAGGCTGGGGCCAACGTCCTGACTTTC. V and J are TRBV6-4 and TRBJ2-6, with D uncertain. The CDR3 loop spans 14 amino acids. Trimming cost V 5 bases and J 2 bases, with 7 bases left between them. The germline V gene encodes CDR1 MRHNA and CDR2 SNTAGT.

The chain carries TRBV19 and TRBJ2-3; 9 bases fit TRBD2. Germline lookup yields CDR1 LNHDA and CDR2 SQIVND (reference sequence). Trimming took 7 bases from V and 5 from J; bases not matched to a gene: 7. The CDR3 has 14 amino acids. The CDR3 coding sequence is TGTGCCAGTATGGCGGGGGGGATTGGAGATACGCAGTATTTT. It translates to CASMAGGIGDTQYF.

The genes are TRBV29-1 and TRBJ2-2, with a weak D call TRBD2 (6 bases). Trimming took 7 bases from V and 2 from J, leaving 14 bases between them. The length of the CDR3 is 14 residues. Germline V gene lookup returns CDR1 SQVTM and CDR2 ANQGSEA. Here the CDR3 DNA reads TGCAGCGCCGGGAGAGCGGTAAACACCGGGGAGCTGTTTTTT. This codes for CSAGRAVNTGELFF.